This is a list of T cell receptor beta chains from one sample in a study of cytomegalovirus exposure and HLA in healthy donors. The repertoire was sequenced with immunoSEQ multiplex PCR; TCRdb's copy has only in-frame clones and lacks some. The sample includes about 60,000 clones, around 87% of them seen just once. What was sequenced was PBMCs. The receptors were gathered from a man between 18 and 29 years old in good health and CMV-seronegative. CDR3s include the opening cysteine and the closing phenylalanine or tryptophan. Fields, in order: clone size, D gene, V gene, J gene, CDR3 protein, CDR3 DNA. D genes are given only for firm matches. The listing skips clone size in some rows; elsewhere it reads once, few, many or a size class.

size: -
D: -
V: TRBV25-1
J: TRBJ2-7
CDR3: CASSESLTGYHEQYF
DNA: TGTGCCAGCAGTGAATCCCTCACAGGGTACCACGAGCAGTACTTC

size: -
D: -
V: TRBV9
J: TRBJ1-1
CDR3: CASSRGHGEAFF
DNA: TGTGCCAGCAGCCGGGGTCACGGTGAAGCTTTCTTT

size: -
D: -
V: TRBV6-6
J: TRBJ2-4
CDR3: CASTPPTGLAKNIQYF
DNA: TGTGCCAGCACCCCCCCCACCGGGTTGGCCAAAAACATTCAGTACTTC

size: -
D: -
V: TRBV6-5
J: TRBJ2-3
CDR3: CASSPTGGGPEYF
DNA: TGTGCCAGCAGTCCCACTGGGGGCGGGCCAGAGTATTTT

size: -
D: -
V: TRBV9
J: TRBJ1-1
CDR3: CASSRVGTEAFF
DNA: TGTGCCAGCAGTCGGGTGGGCACTGAAGCTTTCTTT

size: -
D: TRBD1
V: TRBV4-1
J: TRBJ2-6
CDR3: CASSQDRDRVPGANVLTF
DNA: TGCGCCAGCAGCCAAGATAGGGACAGGGTCCCTGGGGCCAACGTCCTGACTTTC

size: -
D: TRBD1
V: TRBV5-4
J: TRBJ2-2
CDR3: CASSSTGTGNTGELFF
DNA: TGTGCCAGCAGCTCTACCGGGACAGGGAACACCGGGGAGCTGTTTTTT

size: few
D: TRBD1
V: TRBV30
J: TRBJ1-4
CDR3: CAWSDYPQGAREKLFF
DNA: TGTGCCTGGAGTGACTATCCACAGGGGGCGCGAGAAAAACTGTTTTTT

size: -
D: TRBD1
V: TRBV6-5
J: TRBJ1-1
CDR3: CASSYKVTGGATEAFF
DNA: TGTGCCAGCAGTTACAAGGTGACAGGGGGCGCCACTGAAGCTTTCTTT

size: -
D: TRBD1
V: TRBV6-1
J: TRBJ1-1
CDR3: CASSEQGQARAEAFF
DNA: TGTGCCAGCAGTGAGCAAGGACAGGCAAGGGCTGAAGCTTTCTTT

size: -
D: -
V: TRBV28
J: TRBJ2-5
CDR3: CASNEVGETQYF
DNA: TGTGCCAGCAACGAGGTTGGGGAGACCCAGTACTTC

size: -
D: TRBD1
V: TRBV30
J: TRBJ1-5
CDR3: CAWSHGTGGDQPQHF
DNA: TGTGCCTGGAGTCACGGGACAGGAGGGGATCAGCCCCAGCATTTT

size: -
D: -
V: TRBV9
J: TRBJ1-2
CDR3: CASSAPETGNGYTF
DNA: TGTGCCAGCAGCGCCCCCGAGACAGGCAATGGCTACACCTTC

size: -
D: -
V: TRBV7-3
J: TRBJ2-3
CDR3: CASSLSGADTQYF
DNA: TGTGCCAGCAGCTTAAGCGGGGCAGATACGCAGTATTTT

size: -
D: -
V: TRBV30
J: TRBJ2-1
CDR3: CAWTEWNEQFF
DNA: TGTGCCTGGACCGAGTGGAATGAGCAGTTCTTC

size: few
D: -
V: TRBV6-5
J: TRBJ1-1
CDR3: CASSSKQGNTEAFF
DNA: TGTGCCAGCAGTAGCAAACAGGGGAACACTGAAGCTTTCTTT

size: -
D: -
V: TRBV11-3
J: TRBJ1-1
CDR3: CASSLVWSGTQENTEAFF
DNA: TGTGCCAGCAGCTTAGTATGGTCCGGGACACAGGAGAACACTGAAGCTTTCTTT

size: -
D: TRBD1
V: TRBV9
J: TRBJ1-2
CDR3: CASSVGRQGRGGYTF
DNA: TGTGCCAGCAGCGTAGGAAGACAGGGACGCGGGGGCTACACCTTC

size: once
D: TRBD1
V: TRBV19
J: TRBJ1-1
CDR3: CASSERTGDTEAFF
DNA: TGTGCCAGTAGTGAAAGGACAGGGGACACTGAAGCTTTCTTT

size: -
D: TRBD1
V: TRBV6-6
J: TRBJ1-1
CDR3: CAIQQQGTTEAFF
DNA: TGTGCCATCCAACAACAGGGGACCACTGAAGCTTTCTTT

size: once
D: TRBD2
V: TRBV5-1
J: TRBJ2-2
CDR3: CASLPWTSPNTGELFF
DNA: TGCGCCAGCTTACCCTGGACTAGTCCGAACACCGGGGAGCTGTTTTTT

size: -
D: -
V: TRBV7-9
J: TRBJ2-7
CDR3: CASSPQQGYEQYF
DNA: TGTGCCAGCAGCCCGCAACAGGGTTACGAGCAGTACTTC

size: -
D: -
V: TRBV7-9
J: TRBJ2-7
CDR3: CASSSPSLDSGEQYF
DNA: TGTGCCAGCAGCTCCCCTTCTCTGGATTCGGGTGAGCAGTACTTC

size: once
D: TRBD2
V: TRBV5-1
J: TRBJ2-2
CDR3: CASRTQRGVTGELFF
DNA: TGCGCCAGCCGCACACAGCGGGGGGTCACCGGGGAGCTGTTTTTT

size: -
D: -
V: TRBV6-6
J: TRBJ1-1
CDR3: CASSPMGQGLTEAFF
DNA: TGTGCCAGCAGTCCCATGGGGCAGGGACTCACTGAAGCTTTCTTT

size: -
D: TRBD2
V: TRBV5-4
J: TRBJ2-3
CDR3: CASSLGLTSGGAISDTQYF
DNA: TGTGCCAGCAGCTTGGGACTAACTAGCGGGGGGGCCATTTCAGATACGCAGTATTTT

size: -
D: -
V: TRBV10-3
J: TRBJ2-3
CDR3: CAISEATGLDTQYF
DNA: TGTGCCATCAGTGAGGCTACAGGGCTAGATACGCAGTATTTT

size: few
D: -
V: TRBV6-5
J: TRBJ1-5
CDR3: CASSQLLYQPQHF
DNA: TGTGCCAGCAGCCAACTACTTTATCAGCCCCAGCATTTT

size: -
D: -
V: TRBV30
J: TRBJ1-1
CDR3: CAWSSGGVATEAFF
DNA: TGTGCCTGGAGTTCGGGAGGGGTTGCCACTGAAGCTTTCTTT